A single sample gave rise to the 22 T cell receptor beta chains below, sequenced in a study of Ad26.COV2.S vaccination and SARS-CoV-2 variants. Documented treatment: about 20 received Ad26.COV2.S at low or high dose, single or two shots; about 5 received placebo; per-sample allocation not given. Following the first vaccine or placebo injection, samples were taken on day 63. The method was immunoSEQ multiplex PCR; TCRdb's version includes in-frame clones alone and lacks a portion of them. This sample has approximately 400,000 clones, with roughly 85% found just once. The sample consisted of peripheral blood, taken in a trial of Ad26.COV2.S vaccine versus placebo. These receptors all stem from a person aged 18 to 65 who received the Ad26.COV2.S COVID-19 vaccine or a placebo.

This chain links TRBV5-1 with TRBJ1-2, with D unresolved. V was shortened by 0 bases and J by 2 bases, with 8 bases between the two germline ends. CDR3 size: 14 residues. Per germline, CDR1 SGHRS and CDR2 YFSETQ. As DNA, the CDR3 is TGCGCCAGCAGCTTGGCGGCACCGAACTATGGCTACACCTTC. This codes for CASSLAAPNYGYTF.

The chain couples TRBV9 to TRBJ1-6; D remains ambiguous. The germline V gene encodes CDR1 SGDLS and CDR2 YYNGEE. The V gene lost 0 bases and the J gene lost 11 bases, with 9 bases spanning the gap. This CDR3 region has 13 residues. The CDR3, as DNA: TGTGCCAGCAGCGTAGCAACGGGGACACCCCTCCACTTT. This translates into CASSVATGTPLHF.

The V and J genes are TRBV5-4 and TRBJ1-6; TRBD1 agrees at 8 bases. CDR1 SGHNT and CDR2 YYREEE come from the germline V gene (reference sequence). The J segment lost 8 bases and the V segment lost 3 bases, leaving 4 bases of the junction unmatched. The CDR3 length is 14 residues. The CDR3 region has the DNA TGTGCCAGCAGCTCGGGGACAGGACATTCACCCCTCCACTTT. This translates into CASSSGTGHSPLHF. The entire variable domain, with the rest obtained from reference TRBV5-4 and TRBJ1-6, is as follows: ETGVTQSPTHLIKTRGQQVTLRCSSQSGHNTVSWYQQALGQGPQFIFQYYREEENGRGNFPPRFSGLQFPNYSSELNVNALELDDSALYLCASSSGTGHSPLHFGNGTRLTVT.

This clone showed up just once. This chain uses TRBV27 with TRBJ2-2, with D tentatively TRBD1 (6 bases). Germline V gene data show CDR1 as MNHEY and CDR2 as SMNVEV (reference sequence). This CDR3 has 17 amino acids. Between the trimmed V and J ends, which lost 3 bases and 3 bases, there was a span of 17 bases. The CDR3 here is CASSFRRQGIYTGELFF. The CDR3 DNA sequence: TGTGCCAGCAGTTTCCGGCGGCAGGGGATATACACCGGGGAGCTGTTTTTT.

In DNA, the CDR3 is TGTGCCAGTAGGGATCCGGACAGGGGAGGAAACACCATATATTTT. Translation: CASRDPDRGGNTIYF. The genes are TRBV19 and TRBJ1-3, with 9 nucleotides matching TRBD1. CDR3 size: 15 residues. Germline V gene sequence: CDR1 LNHDA, CDR2 SQIVND (reference sequence). The J segment lost 4 bases and the V segment lost 6 bases, leaving 7 bases of the junction unmatched.

This chain uses TRBV24-1 with TRBJ2-7; 11 nucleotides match TRBD1. Germline CDR1 KGHDR, CDR2 SFDVKD. V was pared by 4 bases and J by 4 bases, with 8 bases of the junction left unmatched. The CDR3 runs to 16 residues. CDR3: CATSDMTGTGGYEQYF. The CDR3 DNA reads TGTGCCACCAGTGACATGACCGGGACAGGGGGATACGAGCAGTACTTC.

This clone was seen a few times. This sequence joins TRBV23-1 and TRBJ1-1; D gene uncertain. TRBV23-1 belongs to the ORF category, with a function that is uncertain. Trimming stripped 7 bases from V and 7 bases from J, with 13 bases between. The CDR3 length is 12 residues. The chain's CDR3 is CASIPPLGEAFF. CDR3 DNA: TGCGCCAGCATTCCCCCCTTGGGTGAAGCTTTCTTT.

In this sample, this clone turned up a few times. The rearrangement uses TRBV6-5 and TRBJ1-1; D perhaps matches TRBD1 (5 bases). The germline V gene has CDR1 MNHEY and CDR2 SVGAGI. The CDR3 sequence is 13 residues long. V lost 7 bases, J lost 4 bases, and 13 bases lay in between. CDR3 nucleotides: TGTGCCAGCACAGTCCCCGGGGGCACTGAAGCTTTCTTT. Protein: CASTVPGGTEAFF.

This rearrangement joins TRBV23-1 to TRBJ2-3; D is ambiguous. TRBV23-1 is recorded as an ORF, its role being uncertain. CDR3 length: 12 residues. The V end was cut by 5 bases, the J end by 8 bases, with 11 bases between. The CDR3 DNA reads TGCGCCAGCAGTTTAAACGAAGGTACGCAGTATTTT. It encodes CASSLNEGTQYF.

The V call is TRBV11-3, the J call TRBJ2-2; 8 nucleotides align to TRBD2. This CDR3 spans 15 amino acids. Germline V gene lookup returns CDR1 SGHNT and CDR2 YENEEA. V gave up 3 bases and J gave up 0 bases; unmatched junction bases: 0. CDR3 sequence (DNA): TGTGCCAGCAGCTTCGGGGGGGCGAACACCGGGGAGCTGTTTTTT. This translates into CASSFGGANTGELFF.

This sequence joins TRBV30 and TRBJ1-3, with 7 nucleotides matching TRBD1. In germline, CDR1 is GTSNPN, CDR2 SVGIG (reference sequence). The CDR3 is 16 amino acids. Germline trimming cut 1 base from V and 0 bases from J; bases unmatched to any gene: 6. CDR3 residues: CAWSGGQESSGNTIYF. The CDR3, as DNA: TGTGCCTGGAGTGGCGGACAGGAGAGCTCTGGAAACACCATATATTTT.

The chain joins TRBV11-1 to TRBJ2-7; TRBD2 is a possible D gene (6 bases). The CDR3 contains 14 residues. Trimming shortened V by 0 bases and J by 4 bases, and 10 bases separated the two germline ends. Per germline, CDR1 SGHAT and CDR2 FQDESV (reference sequence). CDR3 protein: CASSLATGVYEQYF. As DNA, the CDR3 is TGTGCCAGCAGCTTAGCGACGGGAGTGTACGAGCAGTACTTC.

V gene TRBV7-2 combines with J gene TRBJ1-3, with a weak D call TRBD1 (5 bases). CDR3 length: 15 amino acids. Germline V gene sequence: CDR1 SGHTA, CDR2 FQGNSA. The ends were cut back, 5 bases at V and 1 base at J, with 12 bases in the middle. The CDR3 protein is CASSGTRGSGNTIYF. The CDR3 DNA is TGTGCCAGCAGCGGGACGCGCGGATCTGGAAACACCATATATTTT.

CDR3 bases: TGTGCCAGCAGTCGTCAGCGGGGCACCTACGAGCAGTACTTC. This sequence encodes CASSRQRGTYEQYF. V gene TRBV25-1 combines with J gene TRBJ2-7, with 7 bases fitting TRBD2. CDR3 length equals 14 residues. Trimming removed 5 bases from V and 2 bases from J; junction bases left unmatched: 6. Germline V gene lookup returns CDR1 MGHDK and CDR2 SYGVNS.

The rearrangement links TRBV5-4 to TRBJ1-5; D gene ambiguous. Germline loops: CDR1 SGHNT, CDR2 YYREEE (reference sequence). This CDR3 contains 13 residues. The germline V and J ends were trimmed by 4 bases and 6 bases, with 11 bases remaining between them. In nucleotides, the CDR3 is TGTGCCAGCAGCATTGAGGGAATTCAGCCCCAGCATTTT. Its protein product is CASSIEGIQPQHF.

V usage is TRBV3-1 (or the pseudogene TRBV3-2) and J usage is TRBJ2-7, with a possible D match to TRBD1 (5 bases). Germline-derived CDR1 and CDR2 are LGHDT and YNNKEL (reference sequence). V lost 4 bases and J lost 3, with 7 bases in between. The CDR3 has 12 residues. CDR3 loop: CASSRQGYEQYF. CDR3 coding DNA: TGTGCCAGCAGCCGGCAGGGCTACGAGCAGTACTTC.

The gene calls are TRBV6-2 or TRBV6-3 and TRBJ2-3; 11 positions match TRBD2. CDR3 length: 18 residues. Germline V gives CDR1 MNHEY, CDR2 SVGEGT. Trimming removed 5 bases from V and 0 bases from J; junction bases left unmatched: 10. The DNA for the CDR3 is TGTGCCAGCAGTGTCCTAGCGGGGGGACCATCTAGCACAGATACGCAGTATTTT. Protein sequence: CASSVLAGGPSSTDTQYF.

The V call is TRBV3-1 (or the pseudogene TRBV3-2), the J call TRBJ1-4; tentative D call: TRBD1 (5 bases). From germline, CDR1 is LGHDT and CDR2 YNNKEL (reference sequence). The V end lost 4 bases, the J end lost 4 bases, and 13 bases lay between the germline ends. CDR3 length: 15 residues. CDR3 in amino acids: CASSRRDGVNEKLFF. In DNA form, the CDR3 reads TGTGCCAGCAGCCGCCGGGACGGAGTTAATGAAAAACTGTTTTTT.

This sequence joins TRBV15 and TRBJ1-5; 7 positions agree with TRBD1. V dropped 0 bases and J dropped 6; count of bases not matched to a gene: 5. The CDR3 spans 15 residues. Germline-derived CDR1 and CDR2 are LNHNV and YYDKDF (reference sequence). The CDR3 sequence: CATSREARGAQPQHF. CDR3 coding DNA: TGTGCCACCAGCAGAGAGGCCAGGGGGGCTCAGCCCCAGCATTTT.

The rearrangement links TRBV10-3 to TRBJ2-7; no reliable D call. Per germline, CDR1 ENHRY and CDR2 SYGVKD. The CDR3 has 14 amino acids. V gave up 6 bases and J gave up 2 bases, with 14 bases separating them. CDR3 amino acids: CAIRGYKSPYEQYF. CDR3 nucleotides: TGTGCCATCAGGGGTTATAAAAGCCCCTACGAGCAGTACTTC.

J is TRBJ2-7 and V is TRBV27; 12 positions agree with TRBD2. CDR1 is MNHEY and CDR2 is SMNVEV in the germline V gene (reference sequence). V was pared by 5 bases and J by 3 bases, with 11 bases of the junction left unmatched. The CDR3 is made up of 17 amino acids. The CDR3 reads CASSTGLAGSTHYEQYF. The CDR3 nucleotides are TGTGCCAGCAGTACTGGACTAGCGGGATCAACCCACTACGAGCAGTACTTC.

The chain has TRBV24-1 and TRBJ2-5; D gene ambiguous. This CDR3 has 14 amino acids. CDR1 KGHDR and CDR2 SFDVKD come from the germline V gene. V lost 8 bases and J lost 5, with 17 bases in between. The CDR3 nucleotides are TGTGCCACCATGGTCAGGCCAGACCGGGAGACCCAGTACTTC. Protein sequence: CATMVRPDRETQYF.